The table lists the clone carrying this TCR beta chain with many counts. The data stem from a study of Graves' ophthalmopathy and Graves' hyperthyroidism. Hyperthyroidism was new, under 2 months, in patients aged 18 to 65. No donor had other autoimmune disease, uncontrolled infection, pregnancy or lactation. The germline V gene encodes CDR1 SGHRS and CDR2 YFSETQ. The V and J ends lost 2 bases and 2 bases respectively, with 13 bases between them. The CDR3 extends over 15 amino acids. RNA transcripts yielded amplified TCR beta CDR3 regions. RT-PCR with HTBI primers came first, then second-round multiplex PCR. TCRdb ran MiXCR on the multiplex PCR reads and lists one entry per CDR3 protein. The sample contains some 370,000 distinct CDR3 sequences, about 17% of which appear only once.

Sequenced input: peripheral blood. This receptor was identified in an adult woman with stable Graves' hyperthyroidism. The chain joins TRBV5-1 to TRBJ2-5; D is possibly TRBD1 or TRBD2 (5 bases each). The CDR3 nucleotides are TGCGCCAGCAGCTTTAGGGACCTACGACAAGAGACCCAGTACTTC. As protein: CASSFRDLRQETQYF. Filled out from reference TRBV5-1 and TRBJ2-5, the complete variable domain reads KAGVTQTPRYLIKTRGQQVTLSCSPISGHRSVSWYQQTPGQGLQFLFEYFSETQRNKGNFPGRFSGRQFSNSRSEMNVSTLELGDSALYLCASSFRDLRQETQYFGPGTRLLVL.